Sequencing of this T cell receptor beta chain was carried out in a study of shared clonotypes between healthy human individuals (dated by TCRdb to the early 2020s). At the level of the whole study: The cohort comprised a couple of women and a few men aged 18 to 49 years. Per donor, three plates each were used for CD4 naive and CD4 memory, two for CD8 naive, and one for CD8 memory. To estimate repertoire size and how much clonotypes are shared between individuals, the study performed deep sequencing of blood TCR repertoires from about five healthy adults. Libraries were prepared and TCR repertoires were sequenced by different laboratories using diverse techniques, in order to increase sequencing depth and limit assay-specific biases. Per donor, leukapheresis produced somewhere between about 0.8 and 9.5 billion PBMCs.

CD8 naive samples were obtained by positive selection for CCR7 among CD45RO-negative cells, yielding a CD45RA+CCR7+ population from which TemRA cells were excluded. Donors were healthy HIV-negative adults with no recently reported acute infections or vaccinations. Only Caucasian adults living in Nashville, Tennessee, USA were represented among the donors. After blood collection by leukapheresis, PBMCs were isolated using Ficoll-Histopaque density gradient centrifugation and then cryopreserved in the vapor phase of liquid nitrogen. Analytical flow cytometry was used to check the purity and quantity of every magnetically sorted T cell population. Each sorted fraction had its genomic DNA isolated and then quantified by UV absorbance on a Nanodrop 2000c. General study outcomes and caveats: Compared with non-shared clonotypes, the clonotypes found in all four sorted-subset donors had higher generation probabilities. Sampling was limited to blood, and TCR repertoires in tissue likely differ from TCR repertoires in blood. Incomplete sequencing was indicated by rarefaction of sorted-subset datasets, despite the large sequencing depth. Naive subsets generally had larger estimated clonotype richness than memory subsets. Because the study included a small number of donors, the genetic and exposure-history diversity represented was limited. Pairwise subsampling led to the expectation that sequencing depth would affect the degree of clonotype sharing among donors. About 4.5% of naive CD4, 3.5% of naive CD8, approximately 2% of memory CD4, and approximately 0.39% of memory CD8 clonotypes were shared across a few donors.

Using the deep immunoSEQ assay, multiplex PCR amplified TCR CDR3 regions from genomic DNA. Extracted genomic DNA from each cell subset was distributed evenly across all wells of several immunoSEQ 96-well plates, and each plate was treated as a replicate. For sorted subsets, each replicate PCR was loaded with roughly 200 ng genomic DNA, equivalent to 30,000 or so T cell genomes. The purified libraries were quantified using a Qubit 3.0 fluorometer, sized with a Bioanalyzer 2100, and then quantified again using the KAPA Library Quantification kit. A separate single-read 150-cycle Illumina NextSeq 550 flow cell was used to sequence each immunoSEQ 96-well plate. As for the original processing: The immunoSEQ output contained only junctional sequences without quality scores, so filtering could not match that applied to full-length reads. Sequences were annotated with PyIR, a Python wrapper for IgBLAST v1.9, using IMGT germline references to assign V/J genes and CDR3. Any read was removed if the V/J assignment was weak (E-value above 1e-6), the CDR3 was missing, or the read contained stop codons, out-of-frame junctions, or ambiguous translated residues. V3J clonotypes were defined as sequences sharing the same inferred V gene, J gene, and CDR3 amino acid sequence. Percentage overlap between repertoires was calculated by dividing the number of shared unique clonotypes by the size of the smaller repertoire. Repertoire richness was assessed with RTK rarefaction, the Chao1 estimator, and Recon v2.1 estimates of unobserved clonotypes. Generation probabilities for all TCRbeta clonotypes obtained by the gDNA method from several donors were computed using OLGA. TCRdb retrieved this table from immuneACCESS and kept in-frame rearrangements only. Not all clones are present; in checked studies, unresolved V genes account for under half, and no reason is known for the remainder. That table gives V, J and clone size, and the DNA gave D and trimming. The sample contains approximately 810,000 clones, around 93% of them found a single time. Nearly 25% of the sample is taken by the ten largest.

Concerning this clone: The antigen it recognizes is unknown. Base qualities were left out, and no much larger clone turns up one base away.

As encoded in the germline V gene, CDR1 is SGHDT while CDR2 is YYEEEE. Including the terminal cysteine and phenylalanine, the CDR3 comprises 15 residues. The sequence is cut down to CDR3 DNA, 45 bases in frame from base 1. Relative to germline, V is 0 bases shorter and J is 6 bases shorter, with 13 bases between their ends. The sequencing sample was made of naive CD8+ T cells sorted from blood. The meaning of the sample's cell subset or site label: CD45RA+CCR7+. The rearranged segments are TRBV5-6 and TRBJ1-5; tentative D gene TRBD1, with 5 bases matching. This TCR was recovered from a man aged 25-45 years in good health. The nucleotide sequence reads TGTGCCAGCAGCTTGGGGGAGAGGGGCGTTCAGCCCCAGCATTTT. This is translated as CASSLGERGVQPQHF.